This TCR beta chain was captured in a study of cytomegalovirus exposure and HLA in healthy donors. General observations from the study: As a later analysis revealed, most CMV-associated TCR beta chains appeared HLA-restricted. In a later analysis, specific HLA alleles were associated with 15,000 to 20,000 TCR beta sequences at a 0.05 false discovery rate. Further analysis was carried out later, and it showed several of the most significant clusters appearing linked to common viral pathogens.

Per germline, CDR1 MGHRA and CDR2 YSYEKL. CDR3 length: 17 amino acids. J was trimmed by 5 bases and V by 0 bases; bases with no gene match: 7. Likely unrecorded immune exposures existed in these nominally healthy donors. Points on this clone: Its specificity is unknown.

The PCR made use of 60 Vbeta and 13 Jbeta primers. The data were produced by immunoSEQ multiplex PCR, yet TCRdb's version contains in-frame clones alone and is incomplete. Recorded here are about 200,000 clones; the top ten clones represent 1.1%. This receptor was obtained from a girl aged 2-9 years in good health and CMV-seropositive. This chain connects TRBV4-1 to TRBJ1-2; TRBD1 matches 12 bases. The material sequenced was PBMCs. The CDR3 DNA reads TGCGCCAGCAGCCAAGATGGGACAGGGGGCGAACCATATGGCTACACCTTC. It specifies CASSQDGTGGEPYGYTF.